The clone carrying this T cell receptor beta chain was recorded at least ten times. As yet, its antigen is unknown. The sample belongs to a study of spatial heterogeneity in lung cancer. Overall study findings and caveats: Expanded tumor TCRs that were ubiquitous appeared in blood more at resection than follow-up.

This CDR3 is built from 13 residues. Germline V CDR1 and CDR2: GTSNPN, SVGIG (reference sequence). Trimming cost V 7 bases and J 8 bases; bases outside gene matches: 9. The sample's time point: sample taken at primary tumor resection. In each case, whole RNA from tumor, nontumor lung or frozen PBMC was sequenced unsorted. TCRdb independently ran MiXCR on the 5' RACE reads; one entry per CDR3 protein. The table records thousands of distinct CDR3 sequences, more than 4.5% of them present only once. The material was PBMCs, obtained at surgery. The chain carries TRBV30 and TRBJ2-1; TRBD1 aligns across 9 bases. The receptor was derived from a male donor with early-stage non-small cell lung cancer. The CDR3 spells CASLWDRADEQFF. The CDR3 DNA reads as TGTGCCTCCCTCTGGGACAGGGCCGATGAGCAGTTCTTC. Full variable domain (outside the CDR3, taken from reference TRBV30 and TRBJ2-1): SQTIHQWPATLVQPVGSPLSLECTVEGTSNPNLYWYRQAAGRGLQLLFYSVGIGQISSEVPQNLSASRPQDRQFILSSKKLLLSDSGFYLCASLWDRADEQFFGPGTRLTVL.